This T cell receptor (beta chain) was recorded in a study of T cell responses to AZD1222 COVID-19 vaccine. As for the study in general: Second doses were pooled across both intervals (about 4 or about 12 weeks). Study-level findings and limits: The donors showed a predominance of white British ancestry and of females, with possible underestimation of clonal diversity. Nearly half of spike-specific TCRs reportedly target variant regions that are unmutated in the B.1.351 and B.1.1.7 variants. Receipt of two AZD1222 doses was followed by a rise in Spike-specific TCR breadth and depth.

On this clone: Its matching antigen is unknown.

The CDR3 is 14 residues long. Generated by immunoSEQ multiplex PCR, the TCRdb table keeps only in-frame clones and is missing some. The sample carries roughly 150,000 clones, over 75% recorded once. Sequencing was performed on peripheral blood, taken on day 0 of AZD1222 vaccination. The clonotype comes from an adult in good health. This sequence joins TRBV21-1 and TRBJ2-2. TRBV21-1 is flagged as a pseudogene. The CDR3 here is CASSSRRGDRELFF. CDR3 bases: TGTGCCAGCAGCTCAAGGAGGGGGGACCGGGAGCTGTTTTTT.